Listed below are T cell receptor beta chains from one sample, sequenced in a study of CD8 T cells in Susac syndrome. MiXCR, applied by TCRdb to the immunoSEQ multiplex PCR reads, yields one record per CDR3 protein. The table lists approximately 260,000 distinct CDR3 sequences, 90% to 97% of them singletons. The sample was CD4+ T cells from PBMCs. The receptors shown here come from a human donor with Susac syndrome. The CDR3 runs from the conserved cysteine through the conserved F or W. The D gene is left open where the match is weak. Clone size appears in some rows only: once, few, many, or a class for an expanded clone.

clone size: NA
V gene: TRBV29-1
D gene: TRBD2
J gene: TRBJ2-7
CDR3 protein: CSVETPKRGPYEQYF
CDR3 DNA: TGCAGCGTTGAAACCCCCAAGCGGGGGCCCTACGAGCAGTACTTC

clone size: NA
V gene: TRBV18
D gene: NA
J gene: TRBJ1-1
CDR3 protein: CASSPFKGAPEAFF
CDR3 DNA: TGTGCCAGCTCACCTTTCAAAGGGGCTCCTGAAGCTTTCTTT

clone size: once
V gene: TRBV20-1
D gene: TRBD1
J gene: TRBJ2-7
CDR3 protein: CSASPGQGNEQYF
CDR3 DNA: TGCAGTGCTAGTCCGGGACAGGGTAACGAGCAGTACTTC

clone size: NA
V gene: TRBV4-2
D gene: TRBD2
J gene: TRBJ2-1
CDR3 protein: CASSQGASGRVEQFF
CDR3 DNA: TGTGCCAGCAGCCAAGGGGCTAGCGGGAGAGTAGAGCAGTTCTTC

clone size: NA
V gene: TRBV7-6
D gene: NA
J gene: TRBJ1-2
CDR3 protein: CASSLGLGNYGYTF
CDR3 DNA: TGTGCCAGCAGCTTAGGACTGGGAAACTATGGCTACACCTTC

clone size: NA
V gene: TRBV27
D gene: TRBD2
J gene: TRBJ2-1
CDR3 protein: CASSGPGTSGRWYNEQFF
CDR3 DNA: TGTGCCAGCAGTGGCCCAGGGACTAGCGGGAGGTGGTACAATGAGCAGTTCTTC

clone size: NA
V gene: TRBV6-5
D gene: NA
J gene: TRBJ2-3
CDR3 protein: CASSPRPTSTDTQYF
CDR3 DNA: TGTGCCAGCAGCCCAAGACCAACTAGCACAGATACGCAGTATTTT

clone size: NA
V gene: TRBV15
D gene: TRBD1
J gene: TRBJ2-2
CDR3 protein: CATSRDRGDRGTGELFF
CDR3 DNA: TGTGCCACCAGCAGAGATCGAGGGGACAGGGGTACGGGGGAGCTGTTTTTT

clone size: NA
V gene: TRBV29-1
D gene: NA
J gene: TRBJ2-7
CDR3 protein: CSVVGSYEQYF
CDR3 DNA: TGCAGCGTTGTCGGCTCCTACGAGCAGTACTTC

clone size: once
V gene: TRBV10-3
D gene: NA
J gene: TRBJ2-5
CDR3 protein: CAISESMGFWSQLTEETQYF
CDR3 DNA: TGTGCCATCAGTGAGTCGATGGGCTTTTGGTCGCAACTCACCGAAGAGACCCAGTACTTC

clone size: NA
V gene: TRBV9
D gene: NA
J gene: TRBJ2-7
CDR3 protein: CASSARGSYEQYF
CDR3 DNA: TGTGCCAGCAGCGCCCGAGGCTCCTACGAGCAGTACTTC

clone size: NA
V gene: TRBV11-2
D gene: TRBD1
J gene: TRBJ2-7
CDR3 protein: CASSFRQGAYEQYF
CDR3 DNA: TGTGCCAGCAGCTTCAGACAGGGGGCCTACGAGCAGTACTTC

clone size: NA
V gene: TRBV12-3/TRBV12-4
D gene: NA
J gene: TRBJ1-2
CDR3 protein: CASSLGQPGGYTF
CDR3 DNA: TGTGCCAGCAGTCTTGGACAGCCGGGTGGCTACACCTTC

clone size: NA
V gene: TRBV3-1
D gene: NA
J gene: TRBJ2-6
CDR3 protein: CASRPTGANVLTF
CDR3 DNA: TGTGCCAGCAGGCCCACTGGGGCCAACGTCCTGACTTTC

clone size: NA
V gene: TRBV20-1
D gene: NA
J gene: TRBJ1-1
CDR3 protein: CSVDQGPAFF
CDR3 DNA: TGCAGTGTTGACCAGGGCCCCGCTTTCTTT

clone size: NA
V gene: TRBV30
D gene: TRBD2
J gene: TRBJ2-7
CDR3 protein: CAWSALGLAAYEQYF
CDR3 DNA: TGTGCCTGGAGTGCCTTGGGACTAGCGGCGTACGAGCAGTACTTC

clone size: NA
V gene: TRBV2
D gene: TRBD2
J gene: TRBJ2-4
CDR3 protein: CASQTGTNKNIQYF
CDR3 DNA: TGTGCCAGCCAAACCGGGACTAACAAAAACATTCAGTACTTC

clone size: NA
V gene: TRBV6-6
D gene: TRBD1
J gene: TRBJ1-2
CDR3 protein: CASSSTVGQGKYGYTF
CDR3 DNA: TGTGCCAGCAGCAGCACCGTGGGACAGGGGAAATATGGCTACACCTTC

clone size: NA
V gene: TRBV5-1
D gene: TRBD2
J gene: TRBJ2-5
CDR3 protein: CASSVARPGTSGQQETQYF
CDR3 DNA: TGCGCCAGCAGCGTCGCACGACCTGGGACTAGCGGGCAACAAGAGACCCAGTACTTC

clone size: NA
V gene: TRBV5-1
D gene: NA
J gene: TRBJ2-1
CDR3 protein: CASTPGLLYNEQFF
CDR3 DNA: TGCGCCAGCACGCCGGGACTTCTCTACAATGAGCAGTTCTTC

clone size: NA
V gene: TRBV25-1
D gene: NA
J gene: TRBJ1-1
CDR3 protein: CASSESYGGMNTEAFF
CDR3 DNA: TGTGCCAGCAGTGAATCCTACGGGGGCATGAACACTGAAGCTTTCTTT

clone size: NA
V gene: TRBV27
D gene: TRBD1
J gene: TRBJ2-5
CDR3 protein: CASRPTQGYQETQYF
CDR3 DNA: TGTGCCAGCAGGCCCACACAGGGGTACCAAGAGACCCAGTACTTC